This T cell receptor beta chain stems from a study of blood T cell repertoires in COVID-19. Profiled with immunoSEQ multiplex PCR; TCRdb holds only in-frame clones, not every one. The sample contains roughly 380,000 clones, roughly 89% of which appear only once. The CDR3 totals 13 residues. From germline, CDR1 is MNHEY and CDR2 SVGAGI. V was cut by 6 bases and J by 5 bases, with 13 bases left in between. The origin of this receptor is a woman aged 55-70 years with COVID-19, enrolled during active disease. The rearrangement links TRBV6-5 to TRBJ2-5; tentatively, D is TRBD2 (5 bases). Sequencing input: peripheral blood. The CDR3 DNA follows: TGTGCCAGCAGACCGTCCGGGGTTGAGACCCAGTACTTC. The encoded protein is CASRPSGVETQYF.